This entry features one T cell receptor (beta chain) sequence. Germline V gene data show CDR1 as SGHVS and CDR2 as FQNEAQ. This CDR3 is 11 amino acids long. The V and J ends lost 8 bases and 8 bases respectively, with 9 bases between them. This specimen belongs to a study of T cell changes during pregnancy in multiple sclerosis. Method: immunoSEQ multiplex PCR; TCRdb's copy keeps in-frame clones and lacks some. Of around 48,000 clones listed, 85% to 95% are singletons. The sequence was collected from a female donor with multiple sclerosis, enrolled in a pregnancy study. This rearrangement joins TRBV7-8 to TRBJ2-2; D is unresolved. Sequenced here: CD4+ T cells from peripheral blood mononuclear cells, sampled in the third trimester of pregnancy. Here the CDR3 reads CASYLRGELFF. The CDR3 nucleotides read TGTGCCAGCTATTTGAGAGGGGAGCTGTTTTTT.